Each of the 18 T cell receptor beta chains below was sequenced from the same sample in a study of molecular identifiers for immune sequencing clone quantification. Using its own MiXCR run on the PCR reads, TCRdb lists one record per CDR3 protein. The data show over 600,000 distinct CDR3 sequences, around 20% seen once. Input material: naive CD8+ T cells from blood, with Jurkat cell RNA spiked in. Subset in this sample: FACS-sorted CD8+CD4-CCR7+CD45RA+ naive T cells. These receptors originate from a human donor in good health. Some libraries in this study had Jurkat cell RNA spiked in.

This clonotype showed up many times. J is TRBJ2-7 and V is TRBV20-1, with a weak D call TRBD2 (7 bases). CDR1 DFQATT and CDR2 SNEGSKA come from the germline V gene (reference sequence). Deletions cut 6 bases from V and 0 bases from J, with 18 bases between. The CDR3 loop spans 15 amino acids. The CDR3 bases are TGCAGTGCCGGGGGAGGGACATACAACTCCTACGAGCAGTACTTC. Its protein product is CSAGGGTYNSYEQYF.

This clonotype has a count of ten or more. The CDR3 DNA sequence: TGTGCCAGCAGTTCTAGACCGGGACAGGGGGACTACGAGCAGTACTTC. Protein product: CASSSRPGQGDYEQYF. This sequence joins TRBV12-3 or TRBV12-4 and TRBJ2-7; 11 positions match TRBD1. The CDR3 is 16 residues long. V trimming: 4 bases; J trimming: 3 bases; junction bases outside the gene matches: 8.

This chain joins TRBV7-9 and TRBJ1-4, with 8 bases that match TRBD1. The germline V gene has CDR1 SEHNR and CDR2 FQNEAQ (reference sequence). This CDR3 is 15 amino acids long. J was trimmed by 3 bases and V by 5 bases; bases with no gene match: 5. The CDR3 here is CASSGQGLANEKLFF. In DNA form, the CDR3 reads TGTGCCAGCAGCGGACAGGGTCTCGCTAATGAAAAACTGTTTTTT.

The V and J genes are TRBV27 and TRBJ2-5, with a possible D match to TRBD1 (8 bases). V lost 8 bases to trimming and J lost 4 bases, with 26 bases between them. The CDR3 totals 17 residues. CDR1 and CDR2 (germline): MNHEY, SMNVEV (reference sequence). The DNA for the CDR3 is TGTGCCAGCGCCCTTCACCGGGTAACAGGGGGGGGAGAGACCCAGTACTTC. It specifies CASALHRVTGGGETQYF.

This clonotype was seen many times. The chain recombines TRBV27 with TRBJ2-3; no reliable D call. V shed 6 bases and J shed 4 bases, with 11 bases lying between them. This CDR3 comprises 13 residues. Germline CDR1 and CDR2: MNHEY and SMNVEV (reference sequence). DNA for the CDR3: TGTGCCAGCAGACAACGACTTGCAGATACGCAGTATTTT. Amino acid sequence: CASRQRLADTQYF.

This clonotype was picked up many times. The chain couples TRBV28 to TRBJ2-1; 10 bases map to TRBD2. The CDR3 is 17 amino acids. Looked up from germline, CDR1 is MDHEN and CDR2 is SYDVKM. Trimming removed 5 bases from V and 2 bases from J; junction bases left unmatched: 9. The CDR3 reads CASSLSLLAGAYNEQFF. The DNA of the CDR3 is TGTGCCAGCAGTCTCTCCCTCCTAGCGGGAGCCTACAATGAGCAGTTCTTC.

This clonotype was found many times. V is TRBV11-2 and J is TRBJ2-5; D not certain. V was cut by 5 bases and J by 5 bases, with 12 bases left in between. From germline, CDR1 is SGHAT and CDR2 FQNNGV. This CDR3 comprises 13 residues. This CDR3 is CASSPRLSETQYF. CDR3 coding DNA: TGTGCCAGCAGCCCACGGCTGTCGGAGACCCAGTACTTC.

The gene calls are TRBV6-6 and TRBJ1-2; 9 bases fit TRBD1. V dropped 2 bases and J dropped 4; count of bases not matched to a gene: 8. This CDR3 spans 16 amino acids. Looked up from germline, CDR1 is MNHNY and CDR2 is SVGAGI (reference sequence). In nucleotides, the CDR3 is TGTGCCAGCAGTTACGATACAGGGGGCGTAAGCTATGGCTACACCTTC. Amino acids: CASSYDTGGVSYGYTF.

The table lists this clonotype with many counts. The chain links TRBV7-2 to TRBJ2-1, with a tentative D call TRBD2 (6 bases). Germline-derived CDR1 and CDR2 are SGHTA and FQGNSA. This CDR3 is 14 amino acids long. With 1 base removed from V and 9 bases from J, the gap between germline ends came to 13 bases. In nucleotides, the CDR3 is TGTGCCAGCAGCTTAGTTATGGCGGGAACTGAGCAGTTCTTC. The encoded protein is CASSLVMAGTEQFF.

This clonotype appeared a few times. This chain uses TRBV12-3 or TRBV12-4 with TRBJ2-1, with a weak D call TRBD1 (6 bases). Trimming removed 5 bases from V and 6 bases from J, with 17 bases in between. The CDR3 is 15 residues long. The CDR3 spells CASSETGLAPNEQFF. The CDR3 DNA sequence: TGTGCCAGCAGTGAGACAGGACTGGCCCCCAATGAGCAGTTCTTC.

About this clonotype: This may arise from a read error, as a much more abundant clone is one base away. The V and J genes are TRBV27 and TRBJ1-5; D remains unclear. This CDR3 region has 15 residues. Germline values: CDR1 MNHEY, CDR2 SMNVEV (reference sequence). Trimming removed 6 bases from V and 2 bases from J, with 14 bases in between. The CDR3 sequence is CASRSLSYGNQPQHF. The CDR3 coding sequence is TGTGCCAGCAGATCTTTGAGTTATGGCAATCAGCCCCAGCATTTT.

This clonotype was recorded many times. J is TRBJ1-2 and V is TRBV5-4; D unresolved. The CDR3 has 14 amino acids. Trimming removed 0 bases at V and 3 bases at J, with 9 bases between. Germline V gene data show CDR1 as SGHNT and CDR2 as YYREEE (reference sequence). CDR3 sequence: CASSLAGSHYGYTF. In DNA form, the CDR3 reads TGTGCCAGCAGCTTGGCAGGCAGCCACTATGGCTACACCTTC.

This clonotype was recorded a few times. The V and J genes are TRBV28 and TRBJ2-7; 8 bases are a match to TRBD1. The V gene end was trimmed by 5 bases and the J gene end by 3 bases; junction bases not matched to a gene: 6. Germline assignment: CDR1 MDHEN and CDR2 SYDVKM. The CDR3 contains 14 residues. CDR3 residues: CASSPIGQGYEQYF. The CDR3 DNA reads TGTGCCAGCAGTCCAATCGGACAGGGCTACGAGCAGTACTTC.

In its sample, this clonotype was seen many times. This rearrangement joins TRBV7-2 to TRBJ1-5; no firm D call. Trimming took 5 bases from V and 5 from J, leaving 10 bases between them. The CDR3 has 13 residues. Looked up from germline, CDR1 is SGHTA and CDR2 is FQGNSA. CDR3 sequence reads: CASSPHSYQPQHF. In nucleotides, the CDR3 is TGTGCCAGCAGCCCGCACTCTTATCAGCCCCAGCATTTT.

The rearrangement links TRBV5-4 to TRBJ1-1; the match to TRBD1 covers 7 bases. CDR1 is SGHNT and CDR2 is YYREEE in the germline V gene (reference sequence). This CDR3 comprises 16 residues. V dropped 5 bases and J dropped 0; count of bases not matched to a gene: 10. The CDR3 is CASSDTGQLVNTEAFF. The CDR3 nucleotides are TGTGCCAGCAGTGATACGGGACAGCTTGTGAACACTGAAGCTTTCTTT.

As for this clonotype: This may come from a read error, since a much larger clone is one base off. The V call is TRBV30, the J call TRBJ2-3; D unresolved. CDR3 size: 11 residues. Germline-derived CDR1 and CDR2 are GTSNPN and SVGIG (reference sequence). This CDR3 reads CAWSVADTQCF. In nucleotides, the CDR3 is TGTGCCTGGAGTGTAGCAGATACGCAGTGTTTT.

This clonotype was seen many times. V usage is TRBV27 and J usage is TRBJ2-7; tentative D call: TRBD1 (6 bases). The V gene lost 2 bases and the J gene lost 4 bases, with 15 bases spanning the gap. CDR1 is MNHEY, CDR2 SMNVEV, per germline (reference sequence). The CDR3 sequence is 15 residues long. The CDR3 spells CASSLKAGQTYEQYF. The CDR3 DNA follows: TGTGCCAGCAGTTTAAAAGCCGGACAGACGTACGAGCAGTACTTC.

This clonotype was observed at least ten times. This chain links TRBV5-1 with TRBJ2-7, with 8 bases identical to TRBD1. The CDR3 length is 15 residues. Germline values: CDR1 SGHRS, CDR2 YFSETQ. J was trimmed by 6 bases and V by 4 bases; bases with no gene match: 12. CDR3: CASSQGTGVLCEQYF. CDR3 bases: TGCGCCAGCAGCCAGGGGACAGGTGTCCTTTGCGAGCAGTACTTC.